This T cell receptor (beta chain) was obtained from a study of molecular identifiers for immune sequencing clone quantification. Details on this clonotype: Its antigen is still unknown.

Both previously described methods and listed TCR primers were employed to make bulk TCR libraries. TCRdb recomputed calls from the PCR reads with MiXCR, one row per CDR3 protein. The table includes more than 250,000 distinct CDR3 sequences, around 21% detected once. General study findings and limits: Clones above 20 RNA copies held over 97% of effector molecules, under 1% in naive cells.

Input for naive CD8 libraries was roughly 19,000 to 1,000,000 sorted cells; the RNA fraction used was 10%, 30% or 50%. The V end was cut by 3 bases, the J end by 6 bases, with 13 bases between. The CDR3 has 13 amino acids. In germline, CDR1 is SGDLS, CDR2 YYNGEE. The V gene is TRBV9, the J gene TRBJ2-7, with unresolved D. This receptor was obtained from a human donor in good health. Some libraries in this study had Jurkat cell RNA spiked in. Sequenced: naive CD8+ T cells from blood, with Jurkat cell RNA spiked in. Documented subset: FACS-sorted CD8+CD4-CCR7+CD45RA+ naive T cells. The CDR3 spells CASSADTGTEQYF. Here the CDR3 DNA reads TGTGCCAGCAGCGCAGACACGGGCACCGAGCAGTACTTC.